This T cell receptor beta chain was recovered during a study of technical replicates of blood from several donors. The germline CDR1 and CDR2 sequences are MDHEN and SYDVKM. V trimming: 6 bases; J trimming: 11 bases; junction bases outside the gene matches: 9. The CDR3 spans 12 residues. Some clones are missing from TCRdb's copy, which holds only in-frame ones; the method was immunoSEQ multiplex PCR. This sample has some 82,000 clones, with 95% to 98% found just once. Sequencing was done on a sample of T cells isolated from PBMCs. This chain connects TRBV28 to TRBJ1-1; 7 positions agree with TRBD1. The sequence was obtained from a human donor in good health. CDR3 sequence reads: CASRRGLVFAFF. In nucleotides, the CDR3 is TGTGCCAGCAGGAGGGGGCTCGTGTTCGCTTTCTTT.